This T cell receptor beta chain was sequenced during a study of cytomegalovirus exposure and HLA in healthy donors. Across the whole study: A subsequent analysis reported that the roughly 120 validation repertoires were produced on the same platform that had also been used for the 666 first-cohort repertoires. Study results and caveats: Generally TCR sequences proved uncommon, though certain public TCRs appeared in numerous donors. A few CMV-associated chains were confirmed in vitro to be specific for CMV antigens.

The V gene's germline CDR1 is SNHLY and CDR2 FYNNEI. Germline trimming cut 5 bases from V and 2 bases from J; bases unmatched to any gene: 2. The CDR3 runs 15 residues. Clones were sequenced by immunoSEQ multiplex PCR, and TCRdb holds only the in-frame ones, with some missing. The sample carries some 43,000 clones, about 90% recorded once. Among the 120 subjects of the validation cohort, separate from the approximately 660-subject first cohort, were the donors. Points on this clone: The antigen remains undetermined.

The sequencing input was PBMCs. This clonotype was obtained from a man aged 18 to 35 in good health and CMV-seronegative. The chain couples TRBV2 to TRBJ1-3; 11 nucleotides align to TRBD1. The CDR3 nucleotides are TGTGCCAGCAGTCCGGGACAGGGGGCTGGAAACACCATATATTTT. Amino acid sequence: CASSPGQGAGNTIYF. The variable domain in full, completed from reference TRBV2 and TRBJ1-3, reads EPEVTQTPSHQVTQMGQEVILRCVPISNHLYFYWYRQILGQKVEFLVSFYNNEISEKSEIFDDQFSVERPDGSNFTLKIRSTKLEDSAMYFCASSPGQGAGNTIYFGEGSWLTVV.